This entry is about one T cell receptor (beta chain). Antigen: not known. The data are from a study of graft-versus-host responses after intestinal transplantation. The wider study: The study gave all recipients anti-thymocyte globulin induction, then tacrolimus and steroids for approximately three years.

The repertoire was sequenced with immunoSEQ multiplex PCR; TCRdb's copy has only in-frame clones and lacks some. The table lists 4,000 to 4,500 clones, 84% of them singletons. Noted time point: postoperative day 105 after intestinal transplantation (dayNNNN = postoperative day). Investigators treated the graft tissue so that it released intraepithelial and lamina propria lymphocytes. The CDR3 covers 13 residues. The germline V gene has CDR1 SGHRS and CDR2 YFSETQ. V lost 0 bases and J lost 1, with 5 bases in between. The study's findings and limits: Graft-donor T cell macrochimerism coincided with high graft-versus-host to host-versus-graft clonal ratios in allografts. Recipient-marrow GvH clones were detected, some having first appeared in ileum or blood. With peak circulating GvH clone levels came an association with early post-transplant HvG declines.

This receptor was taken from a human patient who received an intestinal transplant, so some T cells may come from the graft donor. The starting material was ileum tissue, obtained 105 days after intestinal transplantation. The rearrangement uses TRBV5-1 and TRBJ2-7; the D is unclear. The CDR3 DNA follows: TGCGCCAGCAGCTTGGAAGTGTCCTACGAGCAGTACTTC. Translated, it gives CASSLEVSYEQYF. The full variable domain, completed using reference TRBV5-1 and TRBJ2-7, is KAGVTQTPRYLIKTRGQQVTLSCSPISGHRSVSWYQQTPGQGLQFLFEYFSETQRNKGNFPGRFSGRQFSNSRSEMNVSTLELGDSALYLCASSLEVSYEQYFGPGTRLTVT.